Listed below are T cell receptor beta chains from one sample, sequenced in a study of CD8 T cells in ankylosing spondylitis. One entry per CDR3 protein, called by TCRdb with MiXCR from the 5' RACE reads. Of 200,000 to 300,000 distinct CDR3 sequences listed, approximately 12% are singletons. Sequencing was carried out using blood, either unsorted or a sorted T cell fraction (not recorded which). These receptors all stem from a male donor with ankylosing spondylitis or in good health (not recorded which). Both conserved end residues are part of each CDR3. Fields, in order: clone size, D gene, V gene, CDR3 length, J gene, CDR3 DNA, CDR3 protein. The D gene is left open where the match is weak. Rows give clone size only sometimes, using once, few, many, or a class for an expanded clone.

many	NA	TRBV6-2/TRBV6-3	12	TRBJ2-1	TGTGCCAGCAGTAAGGGCGAGTTTGAGCAGTTCTTC	CASSKGEFEQFF
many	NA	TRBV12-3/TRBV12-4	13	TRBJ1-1	TGTGCCAGCAGCCTCGGCGGCCCCTCTGAAGCTTTCTTT	CASSLGGPSEAFF
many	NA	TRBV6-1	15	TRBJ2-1	TGTGCCAGCAGTCCCCTGGGGGAGCGAGACAATGAGCAGTTCTTC	CASSPLGERDNEQFF
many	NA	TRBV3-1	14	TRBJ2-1	TGTGCCAGCAGCCAAGGTTATATTGGCAATGAGCAGTTCTTC	CASSQGYIGNEQFF
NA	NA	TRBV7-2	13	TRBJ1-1	TGTGCCAGCAAAGAAGGGCCCAACACTGAAGCTTTCTTT	CASKEGPNTEAFF
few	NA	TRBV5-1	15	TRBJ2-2	TGCGCCAGCAGCTTGGCTCGGACCAACACCGGGGAGCTGTTTTTT	CASSLARTNTGELFF
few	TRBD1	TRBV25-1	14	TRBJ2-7	TGTGCCAGCAGTACCGGGACAGAAAACTACGAGCAGTACTTC	CASSTGTENYEQYF
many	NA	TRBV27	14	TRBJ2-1	TGTGCCAGCAGTTCCATCGACCGTTACAATGAGCAGTTCTTC	CASSSIDRYNEQFF
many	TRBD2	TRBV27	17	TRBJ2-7	TGTGCCAGCAGCGAGGGGACTAGTGGGGCCGGGGACTACGAGCAGTACTTC	CASSEGTSGAGDYEQYF
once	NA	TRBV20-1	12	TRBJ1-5	TGCAGTGCTAGAGCAGGGAATCAGCCCCAGCATTTT	CSARAGNQPQHF
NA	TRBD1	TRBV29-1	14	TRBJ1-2	TGCAGCGACTTAGGACAGGGGCTCTCCTATGGCTACACCTTC	CSDLGQGLSYGYTF
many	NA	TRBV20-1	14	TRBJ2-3	TGCAGTGCTAGAGATCCCCTGGGGGCAGATACGCAGTATTTT	CSARDPLGADTQYF
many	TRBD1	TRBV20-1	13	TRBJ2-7	TGCAGTGCAGGGACAGGGGGCATATACGAGCAGTACTTC	CSAGTGGIYEQYF
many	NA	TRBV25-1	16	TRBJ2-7	TGTGCCAGCAGTGATGGCCGGGGGTTCCCTTCCTACGAGCAGTACTTC	CASSDGRGFPSYEQYF
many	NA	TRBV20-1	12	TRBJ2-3	TGCAGTGCTAGAACAGAACCAGATACGCAGTATTTT	CSARTEPDTQYF
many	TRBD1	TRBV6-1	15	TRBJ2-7	TGTGCCAGCAGTGCAGGACAGGGGGCTCTTTACGAGCAGTACTTC	CASSAGQGALYEQYF
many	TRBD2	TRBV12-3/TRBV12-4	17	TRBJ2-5	TGTGCCAGCAGTTTACGACTAGCAGACACCTTCCAAGAGACCCAGTACTTC	CASSLRLADTFQETQYF
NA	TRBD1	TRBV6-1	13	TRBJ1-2	TGTGCCAGCAGTACCCCAGGGGGATCTGGCTACACCTTC	CASSTPGGSGYTF
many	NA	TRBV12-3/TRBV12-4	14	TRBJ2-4	TGTGCCAGCAGCCTCACAAGGGCCAAAAACATTCAGTACTTC	CASSLTRAKNIQYF
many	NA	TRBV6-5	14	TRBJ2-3	TGTGCCAGCAGTTACTCGACGTTTACAGATACGCAGTATTTT	CASSYSTFTDTQYF
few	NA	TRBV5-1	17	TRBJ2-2	TGCGCCAGCAGCTTGTGGGCGGCTGGGAGCAACACCGGGGAGCTGTTTTTT	CASSLWAAGSNTGELFF
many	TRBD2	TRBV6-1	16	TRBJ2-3	TGTGCCAGCAGCCCTCCAGCGGGAGTGGGCACAGATACGCAGTATTTT	CASSPPAGVGTDTQYF
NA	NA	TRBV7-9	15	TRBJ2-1	TGTGCCAGCAGCTACTCAACAGGGTCCTACAATGAGCAGTTCTTC	CASSYSTGSYNEQFF
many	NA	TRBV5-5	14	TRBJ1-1	TGTGCCAGCAGCTTGTCGTCGAGAGAACTGGAAGCTTTCTTT	CASSLSSRELEAFF
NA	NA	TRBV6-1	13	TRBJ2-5	TGTGCCAGCAGTCGCAGGGGGGCCGAGACCCAGTACTTC	CASSRRGAETQYF
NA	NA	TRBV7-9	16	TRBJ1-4	TGTGCCAGCAGCTTAGCCGGGGGATCAACTAATGAAAAACTGTTTTTT	CASSLAGGSTNEKLFF
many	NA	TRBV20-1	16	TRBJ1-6	TGCAGTGCTAGAGAGGAGTTGGGGGCTCCGGGGTCACCCCTCCACTTT	CSAREELGAPGSPLHF
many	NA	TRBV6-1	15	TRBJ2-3	TGTGCCAGCAGCTGGGGACAGACTAGGGGAGATACGCAGTATTTT	CASSWGQTRGDTQYF
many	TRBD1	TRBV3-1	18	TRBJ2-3	TGTGCCAGCAGCTATAAAACCGGGACAGCTCATAGCACAGATACGCAGTATTTT	CASSYKTGTAHSTDTQYF
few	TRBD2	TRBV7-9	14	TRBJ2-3	TGTGCCAGCAGGCCTAGCGGGAGTGCCGATACGCAGTATTTT	CASRPSGSADTQYF
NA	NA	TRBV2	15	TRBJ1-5	TGTGCCAGCAGGAGAAGGGAAACGGGTGTTCAGCCCCAGCATTTT	CASRRRETGVQPQHF
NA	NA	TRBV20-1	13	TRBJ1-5	TGCATTGCTAGACAGGCTCCGGGCCAGCCCCAGCATTTT	CIARQAPGQPQHF
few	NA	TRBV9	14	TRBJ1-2	TGTGCCAGCAGCGTAGCTTCGGGGCCGTGGGGCTACACCTTC	CASSVASGPWGYTF